This TCR beta chain stems from a study of beta chain features in type 1 diabetes. Study-wide results and limits: Across all four CD4+ subsets, people with type 1 diabetes showed modestly shorter TCRB CDR3s. Fewer insertions but more deletions were seen at VDJ junctions in type 1 diabetes patients. The similarity of naive, central memory and Treg TCRB repertoires appeared greater among patients than among healthy donors.

This clone was seen a handful of times. The antigen is unknown. As every portion of the isolated RNA was reverse transcribed, the sequencing read expressed TCRB transcripts. It was found that naive, central memory and regulatory T cell samples averaged approximately 3.9 million reads. Sequencing used immunoSEQ multiplex PCR; TCRdb keeps in-frame clones, though not all of them. The sample consists of more than 200,000 clones, approximately 16% of them appearing once. Sequenced input: naive CD4+ T cells from blood. The TCR sequence derives from a man aged 25 to 40 with type 1 diabetes.

The CDR3 nucleotides are TGTGCCAGCAGTGAAGATACCCTCCTTAACTATGGCTACACCTTC. Amino acids: CASSEDTLLNYGYTF. The chain recombines TRBV25-1 with TRBJ1-2; D unclear. The CDR3 totals 15 residues. Germline lookup yields CDR1 MGHDK and CDR2 SYGVNS. V was cut by 2 bases and J by 1 base, with 11 bases left in between.